These T cell receptor beta chains were read from a single sample in a study of brain metastases from non-small cell lung cancer. Profiling relied on immunoSEQ multiplex PCR, and the TCRdb table lists in-frame clones only, not all of them. The sample includes some 6,000 clones, about four fifths of them seen just once. Sequencing was carried out using primary lung tumor tissue. The receptors here all came from a donor aged 40 or over with non-small cell lung cancer. Each CDR3 is given with its conserved first and last residue.

v_gene,CDR3aa
TRBV6-1,CASSETQRGAFSGNTIYF
TRBV30,CAWSVAGFNQPQHF
TRBV6-5,CASTGAWPYTDTQYF
TRBV5-4,CASSRPGSTYEQYF
TRBV27,CASRPTGDYGYTF
TRBV7-2,CASSSSGGAVYNEQFF
TRBV11-1,CASTSGAGEETQYF
TRBV27,CASSLKAGVTDTQYF
TRBV6-6,CASSPGDSRYGYTF
TRBV7-9,CASSFHREGGEQYF
TRBV2,CASSERRVAYGYTF
TRBV6-6,CASSRAGTSYNEQFF
TRBV14,CASSQDQKGALTGANVLTF
TRBV19,CASSISLSYGYTF
TRBV19,CASIGQGRFYGYTF
TRBV15,CATSRVSQYNEQFF
TRBV6-6,CASSLPGGPTNEKLFF
TRBV6-5,CASRASQGVAEAFF
TRBV5-1,CASSPLGANSPLHF
TRBV14,CASSQDPRERGYTF
TRBV5-5,CASSSRDNSPLHF
TRBV30,CAWSVWGRGETQYF
TRBV11-2,CASSSGVLAGVTNNEQFF
TRBV28,CASGPPGTGYYEQYF
TRBV7-2,CASSPQKGIEQYF
TRBV19,CASSIQGTRYQPQHF
TRBV5-1,CASSTSGGAYEQYF
TRBV5-1,CASSSGHLNPLHF
TRBV12-3/TRBV12-4,CASSLDRVSGYTF
TRBV2,CASSEMGGGSWEQYF
TRBV21-1,CASSPREKLFF
TRBV19,CASSITGAGNTIYF
TRBV7-9,CASTLSHEQFF
TRBV7-9,CASSRTGVAGELFF
TRBV3-1/TRBV3-2,CASSPLAGTGTIYF
TRBV7-9,CASSSPGLAQTNEQFF
TRBV28,CASSLLGTEAFF
TRBV7-2,CASSFTLATEAFF
TRBV7-6,CASSITRGGEQFF
TRBV15,CATSPDRDEQFF
TRBV11-3,CASSLAWDTEAFF
TRBV6-4,CASSDSTGGEAFF
TRBV10-1,CASSASSIGTEAFF
TRBV2,CASTRSPPPTGELFF
TRBV28,CASSSLGGSYNSPLHF
TRBV27,CASSLAGGYEQYF
TRBV9,CASSVGEGHYGYTF
TRBV28,CASSSTGRTEAFF
TRBV6-5,CASSYSMSGTIEAFF
TRBV28,CASQKSPSGGATDTQYF
TRBV4-3,CASSRTSGDGYEQYF
TRBV3-1/TRBV3-2,CASSPTGANQPQHF
TRBV12-5,CASGPGVTSRDTGELFF